This T cell receptor (beta chain) was documented in a study of T cell repertoires in cytomegalovirus infection. About the study: It can be stated that public TCR beta signatures indicated CMV infection as well as a matching HLA type.

Only a few counts were recorded for this clonotype. Its antigen is currently unknown. CDR3 size: 16 residues. CDR1 and CDR2 from the germline V gene are SGHDT and YYEEEE. The junction had 5 bases not matched to a gene; V was cut back by 0 bases and J by 4 bases. A single record per CDR3 protein comes from TCRdb applying MiXCR to the reads. The profile covers under 800,000 distinct CDR3 sequences, with 20% to 25% appearing a single time and roughly 8% taken by the ten largest. Broader study findings: HLA-C-restricted CMV-specific TCR beta clonotypes were dominant in the ex vivo response.

The rearrangement links TRBV5-6 to TRBJ2-3, with 10 bases matching TRBD1. The clonotype originates from a human donor in good health (CMV status not recorded). Some clones in this sample may be carry-over from other donors' samples. The sequenced sample was CD8+ T cells from PBMCs. The CDR3 sequence: CASSLDGTGDADTQYF. The CDR3, as DNA: TGTGCCAGCAGCTTGGATGGGACAGGGGACGCAGATACGCAGTATTTT. Together with reference TRBV5-6 and TRBJ2-3, the CDR3 gives the full variable domain: DAGVTQSPTHLIKTRGQQVTLRCSPKSGHDTVSWYQQALGQGPQFIFQYYEEEERQRGNFPDRFSGHQFPNYSSELNVNALLLGDSALYLCASSLDGTGDADTQYFGPGTRLTVL.